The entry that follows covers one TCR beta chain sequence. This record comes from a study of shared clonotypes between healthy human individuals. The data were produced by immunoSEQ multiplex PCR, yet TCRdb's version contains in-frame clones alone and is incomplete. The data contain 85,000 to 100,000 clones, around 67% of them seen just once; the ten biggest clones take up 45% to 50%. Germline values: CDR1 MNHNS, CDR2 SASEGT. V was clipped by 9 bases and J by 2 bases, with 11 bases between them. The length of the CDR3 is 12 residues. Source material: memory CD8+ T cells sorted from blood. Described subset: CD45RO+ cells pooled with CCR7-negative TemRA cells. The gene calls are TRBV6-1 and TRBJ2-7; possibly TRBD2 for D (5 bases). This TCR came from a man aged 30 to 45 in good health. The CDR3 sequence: CASPGFAYEQYF. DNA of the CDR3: TGTGCCAGTCCGGGATTTGCCTACGAGCAGTACTTC.